This T cell receptor (beta chain) came from a study of T-cell memory formation after mild COVID-19. Study at large: The two donors had largely donor-specific TCR clusters. Findings of the study overall: Balance between CD4 and CD8 was seen in clones contracting day 15 to 85, and a CD4+ lean was seen in later expanders. Memory sampled before infection contained some responding clones, suggesting cross-reactive memory joined.

TCR alpha and TCR beta cDNA libraries carrying sample barcodes and UMIs were produced by 5'RACE using constant-segment primers. MiXCR, applied by TCRdb to the 5' RACE reads, yields one record per CDR3 protein. The sample yields 250,000 to 300,000 distinct CDR3 sequences, 15% to 20% seen once. This clonotype was seen a few times. The antigen remains unidentified. Germline V gene data show CDR1 as DFQATT and CDR2 as SNEGSKA (reference sequence). Trimming took 5 bases from V and 6 from J; bases not matched to a gene: 8. The CDR3 contains 14 residues. The J gene is TRBJ1-4, the V gene TRBV20-1; TRBD1 aligns across 8 bases. The sample consisted of PBMCs or a T cell subset sorted from them (not recorded which). The sequence derives from a young man who had mild COVID-19 (a few samples of this study predate the infection). Cell type and time point are not known. The DNA of the CDR3 is TGCAGTGCTGGAATGACAGGGGTTTATGAAAAACTGTTTTTT. It codes for CSAGMTGVYEKLFF.